This T cell receptor beta chain is from a study of OX40 agonist ivuxolimab in advanced cancers. Study as a whole: Hepatocellular carcinoma, melanoma, renal cell or head and neck cancer affected the dose-escalation patients.

Per germline, CDR1 SNHLY and CDR2 FYNNEI. CDR3 length: 15 amino acids. Trimming removed 3 bases from V and 7 bases from J, with 16 bases in between. Profiled with immunoSEQ multiplex PCR; TCRdb holds only in-frame clones, not every one. The profile covers 15,000 to 25,000 clones, with roughly 70% appearing a single time and roughly 13% taken by the ten largest. This clone was counted ten times or more. The rearrangement links TRBV2 to TRBJ2-1, with D perhaps TRBD1 or TRBD2 (5 bases each). The sequence derives from an adult with an advanced solid tumor such as melanoma, head and neck, liver or kidney cancer. This specimen consisted of CD4+ or CD8+ T cells sorted from blood, obtained in a trial of the OX40 agonist ivuxolimab. This chain's CDR3 is CASSDPTGARNEQFF. Written as DNA, the CDR3 is TGTGCCAGCAGTGACCCGACCGGGGCCAGGAATGAGCAGTTCTTC.